A single sample gave rise to the 19 T cell receptor beta chains below, sequenced in a study of technical replicates of blood from several donors. The assay was immunoSEQ multiplex PCR, and TCRdb's table has in-frame clones only and misses some. The sample lists about 68,000 clones, 95% to 97% occurring once. Sequencing used T cells isolated from PBMCs. The receptor source for this set is a human donor in good health.

The genes are TRBV28 and TRBJ1-2, with TRBD1 matching 9 bases. The germline gives CDR1 MDHEN, CDR2 SYDVKM. The CDR3 sequence is 14 residues long. With V trimmed by 6 bases and J by 4 bases, 6 bases remained unmatched. This chain's CDR3 is CASRWTGAGYGYTF. In nucleotides, the CDR3 is TGTGCCAGCAGGTGGACAGGGGCAGGCTATGGCTACACCTTC.

V usage is TRBV4-1 and J usage is TRBJ2-7; TRBD2 might be the D (6 bases). Germline CDR1 reads MGHRA; CDR2 reads YSYEKL. Trimming removed 1 base from V and 0 bases from J, with 16 bases in between. The CDR3 length is 17 residues. CDR3 amino acids: CASSQVLTGRSSYEQYF. The CDR3, as DNA: TGCGCCAGCAGCCAAGTTCTCACGGGGAGGAGCTCCTACGAGCAGTACTTC.

DNA for the CDR3: TGTGCCAGCAGCTTAAGCCTTCCGAACACAGATACGCAGTATTTT. This gives the protein CASSLSLPNTDTQYF. The rearrangement uses TRBV11-3 and TRBJ2-3, with D unclear. V was clipped by 2 bases and J by 2 bases, with 11 bases between them. Germline V lookup: CDR1 SGHNT, CDR2 YENEEA. The CDR3 contains 15 residues.

The V call is TRBV6-5, the J call TRBJ2-7; tentatively, D is TRBD1 (5 bases). The CDR3 sequence is 14 residues long. Looked up from germline, CDR1 is MNHEY and CDR2 is SVGAGI. With 5 bases removed from V and 2 bases from J, the gap between germline ends came to 13 bases. CDR3 nucleotides: TGTGCCAGCAGTAACCAGGGCCCACCCTACGAGCAGTACTTC. Translating gives CASSNQGPPYEQYF.

For this clone: At one end the junction does not follow the germline gene, possibly because of a read error. V gene TRBV11-2 combines with J gene TRBJ1-2, with D tentatively TRBD1 (5 bases). Germline V gene data show CDR1 as SGHAT and CDR2 as FQNNGV. There are 11 residues in the CDR3. The CDR3 region is CASSFLGEVYF. CDR3 nucleotide sequence: TGTGCCAGCAGCTTTCTAGGGGAGGTATACTTC.

V gene TRBV7-9 combines with J gene TRBJ1-2; D possibly corresponds to TRBD1 (6 bases). In germline, CDR1 is SEHNR, CDR2 FQNEAQ (reference sequence). The V end was cut by 6 bases, the J end by 8 bases, with 16 bases between. This CDR3 comprises 13 residues. CDR3 sequence (DNA): TGTGCCAGCAGTAAAGACAGGACACTGGGCTACACCTTC. Its translation is CASSKDRTLGYTF.

This rearrangement joins TRBV18 to TRBJ2-7, with TRBD2 as a possible D gene (6 bases). CDR1 and CDR2 from the germline V gene are KGHSH and LQKENI. The CDR3 consists of 15 residues. V gave up 3 bases and J gave up 0 bases, with 12 bases separating them. The CDR3 region has the DNA TGTGCCAGCTCACCGACGACGGGACTCTCCTACGAGCAGTACTTC. As protein: CASSPTTGLSYEQYF.

This chain uses TRBV29-1 with TRBJ1-3; TRBD1 aligns across 7 bases. CDR3 size: 13 residues. Losses at the gene ends were 6 bases for V and 4 bases for J; bases not matched to a gene: 6. Germline V gives CDR1 SQVTM, CDR2 ANQGSEA. CDR3 coding DNA: TGCAGCGTCGAGACAGGGAACGGAAACACCATATATTTT. Its translation: CSVETGNGNTIYF.

V and J are TRBV4-3 and TRBJ2-2; 8 bases fit TRBD1. The germline gives CDR1 LGHNA, CDR2 YSLEER. With 5 bases clipped from V and 4 bases from J, the junction kept 12 bases outside the gene matches. The CDR3 length is 17 residues. The CDR3 loop is CASSSTWDRYSTGELFF. In DNA, the CDR3 is TGCGCCAGCAGCTCTACCTGGGACAGGTACAGCACCGGGGAGCTGTTTTTT.

This CDR3 is CASSPGDSQAQHF. The CDR3 DNA reads TGTGCCAGCAGCCCCGGGGACAGCCAAGCCCAGCATTTT. The chain links TRBV7-9 to TRBJ1-5; TRBD1 matches at 7 bases. The V and J ends lost 5 bases and 11 bases, in that order; junction bases with no gene match: 9. The CDR3 runs to 13 residues. Germline assignment: CDR1 SEHNR and CDR2 FQNEAQ (reference sequence).

V usage is TRBV30 and J usage is TRBJ2-7; 7 positions match TRBD1. CDR3 length equals 11 residues. Germline trimming cut 4 bases from V and 3 bases from J; bases unmatched to any gene: 0. CDR1 GTSNPN and CDR2 SVGIG come from the germline V gene (reference sequence). The DNA for the CDR3 is TGTGCCTGGACAGGGGGCTACGAGCAGTACTTC. Translated, it gives CAWTGGYEQYF.

This chain connects TRBV5-1 to TRBJ1-4; a weak D match, TRBD1 (6 bases). With 4 bases removed from V and 0 bases from J, the gap between germline ends came to 13 bases. The germline gives CDR1 SGHRS, CDR2 YFSETQ. The CDR3 sequence is 16 residues long. The CDR3 nucleotides read TGCGCCAGCAGCCCTTGGACAGCAACAACTAATGAAAAACTGTTTTTT. Amino acid sequence: CASSPWTATTNEKLFF.

The rearrangement joins TRBV28 to TRBJ1-5, with 9 bases identical to TRBD1. J gave up 5 bases and V 4 bases, and 6 bases lay outside the gene matches. Germline loops: CDR1 MDHEN, CDR2 SYDVKM. This CDR3 region has 15 residues. The CDR3 protein is CASSYPGTGYQPQHF. CDR3 nucleotides: TGTGCCAGCAGTTACCCCGGGACAGGGTATCAGCCCCAGCATTTT.

The chain joins TRBV4-3 to TRBJ2-7; TRBD2 might be the D (6 bases). The CDR3 is made up of 16 amino acids. V gave up 1 base and J gave up 3 bases, with 16 bases separating them. Germline V lookup: CDR1 LGHNA, CDR2 YSLEER. CDR3 protein: CASSQVTLGGIYEQYF. As DNA, the CDR3 is TGCGCCAGCAGCCAAGTGACCTTAGGAGGGATCTACGAGCAGTACTTC.

J is TRBJ1-1 and V is TRBV7-6; unclear D gene. The CDR3 loop spans 13 amino acids. V lost 5 bases and J 3 bases, leaving 10 bases between the germline ends. CDR1 and CDR2 from the germline V gene are SGHVS and FNYEAQ. CDR3 sequence reads: CASSLKMDTEAFF. The CDR3 coding sequence is TGTGCCAGCAGCCTAAAGATGGACACTGAAGCTTTCTTT.

V usage is TRBV7-6 and J usage is TRBJ2-7; 7 nucleotides line up with TRBD1. The ends lost 2 bases at V and 2 bases at J; junction bases unmatched: 3. CDR1 is SGHVS and CDR2 is FNYEAQ in the germline V gene. CDR3 length: 14 amino acids. The CDR3 bases are TGTGCCAGCAGCTTACGACAGGGCCCCTACGAGCAGTACTTC. Translating it yields CASSLRQGPYEQYF. The entire variable domain, with the rest obtained from reference TRBV7-6 and TRBJ2-7, is as follows: GAGVSQSPRYKVTKRGQDVALRCDPISGHVSLYWYRQALGQGPEFLTYFNYEAQQDKSGLPNDRFSAERPEGSISTLTIQRTEQRDSAMYRCASSLRQGPYEQYFGPGTRLTVT.

This chain links TRBV6-1 with TRBJ2-1; 10 bases align to TRBD2. From germline, CDR1 is MNHNS and CDR2 SASEGT. V lost 10 bases and J lost 0; bases outside the gene matches: 3. This CDR3 is 14 amino acids long. CDR3 nucleotide sequence: TGTGCCAATCTAGCGGGAGTCTCCTACAATGAGCAGTTCTTC. Translating gives CANLAGVSYNEQFF.

V and J are TRBV5-8 and TRBJ2-5; the match to TRBD2 covers 12 bases. V shed 1 base and J 2 bases; nucleotides not matched to a gene: 6. Germline V gene sequence: CDR1 SGHTS, CDR2 YDEGEE. The CDR3 extends over 17 amino acids. CDR3 in amino acids: CASSLPSGRAVQETQYF. Here the CDR3 DNA reads TGTGCCAGCAGCTTGCCTAGCGGGAGGGCCGTTCAAGAGACCCAGTACTTC.

The chain carries TRBV6-1 and TRBJ1-5; TRBD1 is a possible D gene (5 bases). Germline assignment: CDR1 MNHNS and CDR2 SASEGT. CDR3 length: 14 residues. V was trimmed by 5 bases and J by 5 bases, leaving 13 bases between them. CDR3 amino acids: CASSLLTVDQPQHF. The CDR3 bases are TGTGCCAGCAGTCTATTGACAGTCGATCAGCCCCAGCATTTT.